Listed here are 20 T cell receptor beta chains from one sample, sequenced in a study of T-cell memory formation after mild COVID-19. Each CDR3 protein is one row after TCRdb ran MiXCR on the 5' RACE reads. Seen here are some 250,000 distinct CDR3 sequences, 7.5% to 10% observed once, and the top ten hold under 25%. The sequenced sample consisted of PBMCs or a T cell subset sorted from them (not recorded which). These TCRs come from a man younger than 30 who had mild COVID-19 (a few samples of this study predate the infection). Cell type and time point are not known.

The chain combines TRBV7-2 with TRBJ2-5; TRBD2 matches 9 bases. The CDR3 spans 15 residues. V lost 5 bases and J lost 5; bases outside the gene matches: 9. Germline assignment: CDR1 SGHTA and CDR2 FQGNSA. The CDR3 is CASSPSGGSGETQYF. CDR3 nucleotides: TGTGCCAGCAGCCCCAGCGGGGGGAGCGGCGAGACCCAGTACTTC.

V and J are TRBV6-5 and TRBJ2-7; 10 bases are a match to TRBD1. There are 15 residues in the CDR3. The V and J ends lost 2 bases and 6 bases, in that order; junction bases with no gene match: 7. Per germline, CDR1 MNHEY and CDR2 SVGAGI. The CDR3 region has the DNA TGTGCCAGCAGTTACCGGGACAGGGGAGGAAGCGAGCAGTACTTC. It translates to CASSYRDRGGSEQYF.

The rearrangement links TRBV12-3 or TRBV12-4 to TRBJ1-1; 7 positions match TRBD1. With V trimmed by 5 bases and J by 2 bases, 11 bases remained unmatched. The CDR3 totals 16 residues. This CDR3 is CASSPVTGSINTEAFF. CDR3 in DNA: TGTGCCAGCAGTCCCGTGACAGGGTCGATAAACACTGAAGCTTTCTTT.

The chain uses TRBV5-1 and TRBJ1-2; TRBD1 matches at 10 bases. CDR1 and CDR2 from the germline V gene are SGHRS and YFSETQ. This CDR3 comprises 14 residues. The V segment lost 4 bases and the J segment 6 bases; nucleotides outside the gene matches: 6. The CDR3 nucleotides are TGCGCCAGCAGCCCGACAGGGGGCCTTGATGGCTACACCTTC. The encoded protein is CASSPTGGLDGYTF.

This clonotype was counted many times. This chain connects TRBV7-2 to TRBJ2-2, with 9 bases fitting TRBD2. Trimming cost V 3 bases and J 5 bases; bases outside gene matches: 4. From germline, CDR1 is SGHTA and CDR2 FQGNSA. The CDR3 sequence is 15 residues long. CDR3 residues: CASSFRTSDTGELFF. The CDR3, as DNA: TGTGCCAGCAGCTTTAGGACTAGCGATACCGGGGAGCTGTTTTTT.

Ten or more counts support this clonotype. The J gene is TRBJ2-5, the V gene TRBV5-4; the match to TRBD2 covers 8 bases. With V trimmed by 2 bases and J by 5 bases, 8 bases remained unmatched. Germline V lookup: CDR1 SGHNT, CDR2 YYREEE (reference sequence). CDR3 length: 15 amino acids. This chain's CDR3 is CASSLSAGAGETQYF. CDR3 nucleotides: TGTGCCAGCAGCTTATCAGCGGGGGCGGGTGAGACCCAGTACTTC.

This clonotype was found a few times. This rearrangement joins TRBV4-1 to TRBJ1-2, with D possibly being TRBD1 (6 bases). CDR1 is MGHRA and CDR2 is YSYEKL in the germline V gene. Trimming shortened V by 0 bases and J by 6 bases, and 17 bases separated the two germline ends. The CDR3 extends over 16 amino acids. The CDR3, as DNA: TGCGCCAGCAGCCAAGATTCCCAGGGGAGGGGAGATGGCTACACCTTC. Amino acids: CASSQDSQGRGDGYTF.

This clonotype occurred a few times. V is TRBV4-2 and J is TRBJ1-6; D ambiguous. CDR1 and CDR2 (germline): LGHNA, YNFKEQ. This CDR3 comprises 16 residues. Deletions cut 0 bases from V and 6 bases from J, with 12 bases between. CDR3 in amino acids: CASSQDPQPVNSPLHF. In DNA form, the CDR3 reads TGTGCCAGCAGCCAAGATCCCCAGCCCGTTAATTCACCCCTCCACTTT.

This sequence joins TRBV7-2 and TRBJ2-1, with D unresolved. V was clipped by 5 bases and J by 5 bases, with 13 bases between them. The CDR3 totals 14 residues. Germline V gene lookup returns CDR1 SGHTA and CDR2 FQGNSA. This chain's CDR3 is CASSPSRPHNEQFF. CDR3 in DNA: TGTGCCAGCAGCCCTAGTCGCCCTCACAATGAGCAGTTCTTC.

This chain uses TRBV7-2 with TRBJ2-1; no reliable D call. V lost 1 base and J 5 bases, leaving 6 bases between the germline ends. The CDR3 has 13 residues. Germline CDR1 and CDR2: SGHTA and FQGNSA. The DNA of the CDR3 is TGTGCCAGCAGCTTAGATGCGGACAATGAGCAGTTCTTC. Translating it yields CASSLDADNEQFF.

This sequence joins TRBV4-3 and TRBJ2-3; 14 bases line up with TRBD2. Germline CDR1 is LGHNA and CDR2 is YSLEER. The CDR3 covers 17 residues. The J segment lost 5 bases and the V segment lost 3 bases, leaving 7 bases of the junction unmatched. The CDR3 DNA sequence: TGCGCCAGCAGCCATCTAGGACTAGCGGGGGGCAAAGATACGCAGTATTTT. As protein: CASSHLGLAGGKDTQYF.

The V call is TRBV12-3 or TRBV12-4, the J call TRBJ2-7; D unresolved. V was trimmed by 5 bases and J by 4 bases, leaving 6 bases between them. The CDR3 covers 11 residues. The CDR3 protein is CASSHAYEQYF. The CDR3 DNA is TGTGCCAGCAGTCACGCGTACGAGCAGTACTTC.

The rearrangement uses TRBV12-3 or TRBV12-4 and TRBJ1-2; TRBD1 is a possible D gene (5 bases). Trimming stripped 2 bases from V and 7 bases from J, with 11 bases between. This CDR3 contains 13 residues. DNA of the CDR3: TGTGCCAGCAGTTTACTAAGGGGCCGTGGCTACACCTTC. It yields the protein CASSLLRGRGYTF.

Only a few counts were recorded for this clonotype. The rearrangement links TRBV10-3 to TRBJ1-2; TRBD1 matches 9 bases. The CDR3 has 17 amino acids. CDR1 is ENHRY, CDR2 SYGVKD, per germline. The J segment lost 2 bases and the V segment lost 5 bases, leaving 12 bases of the junction unmatched. The CDR3 DNA is TGTGCCATCAGTACAAGAACAGGGGGCAAACCAAACTATGGCTACACCTTC. This sequence encodes CAISTRTGGKPNYGYTF.

As concerns this clonotype: One base away lies a much larger clone, so this may be a sequencing read error. The chain couples TRBV20-1 to TRBJ2-1, with a weak D call TRBD1 (6 bases). Trimming cost V 3 bases and J 7 bases, with 13 bases left between them. The CDR3 is 13 amino acids. Per the germline V gene, CDR1 is DFQATT and CDR2 is SNEGSKA (reference sequence). The CDR3 bases are TGCAGTGCTAGGGGGGTCCAGGGGAATGAGCAGTTCTTC. Encoded protein: CSARGVQGNEQFF.

The J gene is TRBJ2-2, the V gene TRBV4-2, with 8 bases fitting TRBD1. Germline trimming cut 6 bases from V and 3 bases from J; bases unmatched to any gene: 3. Germline CDR1 reads LGHNA; CDR2 reads YNFKEQ. The CDR3 loop spans 14 amino acids. This chain's CDR3 is CASRTGEDTGELFF. DNA for the CDR3: TGTGCCAGCAGGACAGGGGAGGACACCGGGGAGCTGTTTTTT.

CDR3 DNA sequence: TGTGCCAGCAAACGCCCGGGACTAGCGGGACTCACAGATACGCAGTATTTT. It is translated as CASKRPGLAGLTDTQYF. V gene TRBV27 combines with J gene TRBJ2-3, with 13 bases matching TRBD2. The CDR3 extends over 17 amino acids. The germline CDR1 and CDR2 sequences are MNHEY and SMNVEV (reference sequence). V shed 7 bases and J 2 bases; nucleotides not matched to a gene: 9.

The chain has TRBV4-2 and TRBJ1-1, with TRBD1 matching 9 bases. Germline V gives CDR1 LGHNA, CDR2 YNFKEQ. This CDR3 is built from 15 residues. With 0 bases clipped from V and 5 bases from J, the junction kept 4 bases outside the gene matches. In DNA, the CDR3 is TGTGCCAGCAGCCAAGAGGGACAGGGTGGGACTGAAGCTTTCTTT. Protein sequence: CASSQEGQGGTEAFF.

CDR3 nucleotides: TGTGCCAGCAGCCAAGTAATGTCAGATACGCAGTATTTT. It yields the protein CASSQVMSDTQYF. The chain combines TRBV3-1 with TRBJ2-3; D ambiguous. The CDR3 covers 13 residues. Germline CDR1 reads LGHDT; CDR2 reads YNNKEL (reference sequence). V gave up 1 base and J gave up 4 bases, with 6 bases separating them.

This chain uses TRBV18 with TRBJ1-6, with D unclear. Trimming stripped 6 bases from V and 10 bases from J, with 13 bases between. Germline loops: CDR1 KGHSH, CDR2 LQKENI. CDR3 size: 13 residues. The CDR3 sequence is CASSLGVSSPLHF. The CDR3 bases are TGTGCCAGCTCCCTCGGGGTGAGCTCACCCCTCCACTTT.